This record looks at one T cell receptor (beta chain) sequence and its context. This entry belongs to a study of shared clonotypes between healthy human individuals. Sequencing used immunoSEQ multiplex PCR; TCRdb keeps in-frame clones, though not all of them. The sample has over a million clones, roughly 74% seen once. The clonotype originates from a man in his late teens or twenties in good health. Some clones in this sample may be carry-over from other donors' samples. Sequencing used memory CD4+ T cells from PBMCs. The subset denotes: CD45RA-negative fraction.

CDR3 sequence: CASTRIGQGATEAFF. The CDR3, as DNA: TGTGCCAGCACCCGAATAGGACAGGGGGCAACTGAAGCTTTCTTT. The chain combines TRBV2 with TRBJ1-1, with 11 positions matching TRBD1. Germline loops: CDR1 SNHLY, CDR2 FYNNEI. The CDR3 length is 15 residues. V was pared by 7 bases and J by 5 bases, with 9 bases of the junction left unmatched.